The sample holds a few counts of the clone carrying this T cell receptor beta chain. TCRdb re-called the RT-PCR reads through MiXCR, storing one row per CDR3 protein. The table shows more than 550,000 distinct CDR3 sequences, with approximately 15% occurring only once. The CDR3 is 15 residues long. V was shortened by 6 bases and J by 0 bases, with 11 bases between the two germline ends. This TCR derives from a female donor in good health, serving as a healthy control. The chain employs TRBV12-3 or TRBV12-4 and TRBJ2-2; TRBD1 is a possible D gene (5 bases). The sequenced sample was memory CD4+ T cells from blood. CDR3 bases: TGTGCCAGCAGGTCGGCAGGGCCGAACACCGGGGAGCTGTTTTTT. Its protein is CASRSAGPNTGELFF.